The clone carrying this T cell receptor (beta chain) was recorded at least ten times. Its antigen is still unknown. The data stem from a study of response to subunit inactivated influenza vaccine. TCRdb recomputed calls from the RT-PCR reads with MiXCR, one row per CDR3 protein. The data hold around 530,000 distinct CDR3 sequences, with 10% to 15% observed a single time. Germline loops: CDR1 MNHEY, CDR2 SVGAGI. The CDR3 spans 18 residues. V dropped 2 bases and J dropped 0; count of bases not matched to a gene: 8. Findings of the study overall: Authors suggested that a seasonal influenza vaccination recruits few new T cells each time.

This sample comprised PBMCs from blood, obtained on the day of vaccination. This TCR was recovered from a man aged 50 to 60 who received an inactivated influenza vaccine. The chain has TRBV6-5 and TRBJ2-3, with 10 positions matching TRBD1. CDR3 sequence: CASSYVGQGGSSTDTQYF. DNA of the CDR3: TGTGCCAGCAGTTACGTTGGACAGGGGGGATCTAGCACAGATACGCAGTATTTT.